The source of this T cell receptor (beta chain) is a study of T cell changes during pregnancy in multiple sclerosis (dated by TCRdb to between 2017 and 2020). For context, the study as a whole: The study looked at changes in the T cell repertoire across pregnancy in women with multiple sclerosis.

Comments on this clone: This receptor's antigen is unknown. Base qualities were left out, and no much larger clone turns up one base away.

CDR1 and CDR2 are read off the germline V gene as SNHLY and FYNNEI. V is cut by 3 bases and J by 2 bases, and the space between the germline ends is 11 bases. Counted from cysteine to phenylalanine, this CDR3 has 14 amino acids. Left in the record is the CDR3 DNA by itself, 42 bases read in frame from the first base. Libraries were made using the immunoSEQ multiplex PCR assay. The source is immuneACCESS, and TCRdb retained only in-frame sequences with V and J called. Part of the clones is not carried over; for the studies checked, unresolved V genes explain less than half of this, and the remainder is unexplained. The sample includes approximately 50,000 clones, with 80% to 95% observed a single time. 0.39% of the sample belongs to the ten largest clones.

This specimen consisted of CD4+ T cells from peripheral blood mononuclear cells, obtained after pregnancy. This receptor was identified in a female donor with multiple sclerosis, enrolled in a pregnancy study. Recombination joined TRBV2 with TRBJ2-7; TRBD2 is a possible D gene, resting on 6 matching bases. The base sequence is TGTGCCAGCAGTGATCTTGGGGGGACCTACGAGCAGTACTTC. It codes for CASSDLGGTYEQYF. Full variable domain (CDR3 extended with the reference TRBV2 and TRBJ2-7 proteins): EPEVTQTPSHQVTQMGQEVILRCVPISNHLYFYWYRQILGQKVEFLVSFYNNEISEKSEIFDDQFSVERPDGSNFTLKIRSTKLEDSAMYFCASSDLGGTYEQYFGPGTRLTVT.